This TCR beta chain was found in a study of cytomegalovirus exposure and HLA in healthy donors. Study background: A data release that came early held some 79 million unique TCRs from HLA-typed donors.

The CDR3 contains 17 residues. Trimming took 3 bases from V and 9 from J; bases not matched to a gene: 13. CDR1 is SEHNR, CDR2 FQNEAQ, per germline (reference sequence). PCR involved 60 Vbeta and 13 Jbeta primers. Assay: immunoSEQ multiplex PCR; the TCRdb copy retains only in-frame clones and omits some. The sample lists about 130,000 clones; approximately 85% were seen once. Study-level points and caveats: Both high specificity and high sensitivity reportedly marked the classifier's diagnosis of cytomegalovirus status. TCR beta sequences reportedly predicted most subjects' HLA-A and HLA-B alleles accurately. Per a prior analysis, the majority of TCR beta V segments were productive roughly 87% or roughly 30% of the time.

Regarding this clone: Its matching antigen is unknown.

The J gene is TRBJ2-1, the V gene TRBV7-9; TRBD2 matches at 11 bases. Material for sequencing was PBMCs. The TCR originated in a boy aged 5 to 17 in good health and CMV-seronegative. CDR3 bases: TGTGCCAGCAGCTTGCCTAGCGGGGGGACTCTGACAATTGAGCAGTTCTTC. Its translation: CASSLPSGGTLTIEQFF.